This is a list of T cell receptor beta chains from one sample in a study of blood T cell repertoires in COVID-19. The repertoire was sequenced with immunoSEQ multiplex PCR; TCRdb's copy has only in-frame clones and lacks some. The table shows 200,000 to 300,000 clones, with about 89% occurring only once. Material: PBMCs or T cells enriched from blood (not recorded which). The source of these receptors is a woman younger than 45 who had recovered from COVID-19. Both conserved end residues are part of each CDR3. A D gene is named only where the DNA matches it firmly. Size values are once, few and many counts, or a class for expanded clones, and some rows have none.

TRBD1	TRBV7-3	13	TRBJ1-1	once	CASSGTVNTEAFF	TGTGCCAGCAGCGGGACAGTGAACACTGAAGCTTTCTTT
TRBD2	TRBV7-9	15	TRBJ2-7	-	CASSPGLAGTYEQYF	TGTGCCAGCAGCCCCGGACTAGCGGGAACCTACGAGCAGTACTTC
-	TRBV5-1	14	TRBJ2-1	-	CASSFLRPQVEQFF	TGCGCCAGCAGCTTCCTGCGGCCCCAAGTAGAGCAGTTCTTC
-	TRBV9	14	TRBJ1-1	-	CASSIGAKNTEAFF	TGTGCCAGCAGCATTGGGGCTAAGAACACTGAAGCTTTCTTT
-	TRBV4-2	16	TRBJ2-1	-	CASSRGLGGTLDEQFF	TGTGCCAGCAGCCGAGGACTAGGGGGGACTTTGGATGAGCAGTTCTTC
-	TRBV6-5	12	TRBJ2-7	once	CASSYGGVEQYF	TGTGCCAGCAGTTACGGAGGGGTGGAGCAGTACTTC
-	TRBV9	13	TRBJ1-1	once	CASSSGGAPEAFF	TGTGCCAGCAGCTCGGGGGGCGCGCCTGAAGCTTTCTTT
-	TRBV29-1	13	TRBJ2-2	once	CSADTANTGELFF	TGCAGCGCGGACACCGCGAACACCGGGGAGCTGTTTTTT
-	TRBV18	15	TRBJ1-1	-	CASSPYRAVATEAFF	TGTGCCAGCTCACCATACAGGGCGGTCGCTACTGAAGCTTTCTTT
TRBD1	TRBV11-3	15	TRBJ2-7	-	CASSLSGTGFNEQYF	TGTGCCAGCAGCCTAAGTGGGACAGGGTTCAACGAGCAGTACTTC
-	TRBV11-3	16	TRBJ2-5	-	CASSLVGRPLQETQYF	TGTGCCAGCAGCTTAGTGGGGCGCCCCCTGCAAGAGACCCAGTACTTC
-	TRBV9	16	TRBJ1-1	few	CASSVAPTGQPSEAFF	TGTGCCAGCAGCGTAGCTCCAACAGGACAACCATCTGAAGCTTTCTTT
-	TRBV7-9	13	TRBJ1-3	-	CATREGAGNTIYF	TGTGCCACCCGGGAGGGGGCTGGAAACACCATATATTTT
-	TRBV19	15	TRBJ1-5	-	CASRQTGPSNQPQHF	TGTGCCAGTAGACAGACAGGTCCAAGCAATCAGCCCCAGCATTTT
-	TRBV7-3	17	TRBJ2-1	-	CASSLTSSASSYNEQFF	TGTGCCAGCAGCTTAACGTCAAGCGCCAGCTCCTACAATGAGCAGTTCTTC
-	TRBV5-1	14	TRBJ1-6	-	CASSFTGLGAPLHF	TGCGCCAGCAGCTTTACAGGGCTTGGGGCACCCCTCCACTTT
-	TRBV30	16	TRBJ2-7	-	CAAALTRLPLSYEQYF	TGTGCCGCGGCCCTGACCCGTCTTCCCCTCTCCTACGAGCAGTACTTC
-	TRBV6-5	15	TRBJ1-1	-	CASSPTYRRMTEAFF	TGTGCCAGCAGTCCAACTTACAGGCGGATGACTGAAGCTTTCTTT